This entry describes one T cell receptor (beta chain). CDR1 and CDR2 from the germline V gene are GTSNPN and SVGIG (reference sequence). CDR3 length: 14 amino acids. With 0 bases removed from V and 7 bases from J, the gap between germline ends came to 16 bases. As originally analysed: Estimated nucleated cell counts came from reference gene primer amplification. The data were produced by immunoSEQ multiplex PCR, yet TCRdb's version contains in-frame clones alone and is incomplete. D and trimming come from the DNA, and the V and J calls and clone size come from that table. The sample contains 200,000 to 250,000 clones, roughly 80% of which appear only once. These data belong to a study of blood T cell repertoires in COVID-19. In the study overall: Specimens from acute and convalescent COVID-19 originated in the United States, Italy and Spain. PBMCs, B-cell-depleted T cells, or T cells were the source of the cDNA or gDNA that made up the material.

The chain uses TRBV30 and TRBJ2-7, with D perhaps matching TRBD1 (5 bases). The origin of this receptor is a woman in her 70s with active or convalescent COVID-19. What was sequenced was peripheral blood. The CDR3: CAWSVQQGLREQYF. CDR3 nucleotides: TGTGCCTGGAGTGTACAGCAGGGCTTGAGGGAGCAGTACTTC.